This T cell receptor (beta chain) emerged from a study of T cells in women clearing cervical HPV infection. Study context: Case blood drawn at lesion detection; control blood after infection cleared. Study-wide results and limits: CIN3+ cases had significantly higher TCR repertoire richness than controls, but evenness did not differ. Controls had more TRBV6-7 (0.16%) than cases (approximately 0.11%).

Germline loops: CDR1 LNHDA, CDR2 SQIVND (reference sequence). The CDR3 is 14 amino acids. V lost 4 bases to trimming and J lost 5 bases; unmatched junction nucleotides: 6. Worth noting for this clone: The antigen is undetermined. The read halts 3 residues ahead of the CDR3 end, with the missing end drawn from the germline J gene.

All donors had a single incident cervical HPV16 infection, not prevalent. Profiling relied on immunoSEQ multiplex PCR, and the TCRdb table lists in-frame clones only, not all of them. This sample contains 25,000 to 35,000 clones. The sequence was obtained from a woman aged 18 to 75 with a cervical HPV16 infection that either progressed to CIN3+ or cleared (not recorded which). This chain joins TRBV19 and TRBJ2-3; TRBD1 matches at 7 bases. Specimen: blood buffy coat. Partial CDR3 DNA: TGTGCCAGTAGTAGAGGACAGGAGGAAGATACG. Translation gives CASSRGQEEDT. The full CDR3 sequence reads CASSRGQEEDTQYF.